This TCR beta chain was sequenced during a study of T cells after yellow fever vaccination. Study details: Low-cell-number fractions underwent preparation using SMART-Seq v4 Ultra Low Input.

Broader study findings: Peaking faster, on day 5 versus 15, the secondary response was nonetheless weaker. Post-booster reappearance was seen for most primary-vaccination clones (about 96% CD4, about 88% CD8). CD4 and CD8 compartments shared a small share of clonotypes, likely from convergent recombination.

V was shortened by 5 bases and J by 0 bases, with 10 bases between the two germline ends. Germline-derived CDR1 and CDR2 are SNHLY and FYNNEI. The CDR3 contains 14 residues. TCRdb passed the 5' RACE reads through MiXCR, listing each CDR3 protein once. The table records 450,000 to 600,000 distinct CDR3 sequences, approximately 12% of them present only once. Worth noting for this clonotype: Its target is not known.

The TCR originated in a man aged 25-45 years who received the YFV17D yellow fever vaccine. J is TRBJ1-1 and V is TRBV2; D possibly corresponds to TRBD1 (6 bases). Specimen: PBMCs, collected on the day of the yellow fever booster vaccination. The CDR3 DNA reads TGTGCCAGCAGTATCGGACAGCTGAACACTGAAGCTTTCTTT. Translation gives CASSIGQLNTEAFF.